The T cell receptor (beta chain) described here comes from a study of T cells in Graves' hyperthyroidism and ophthalmopathy. Study-level points and caveats: Blood also held most thyroid clonotypes expanded beyond 0.001. Stable hyperthyroidism and ophthalmopathy were separated using 13 V-J signatures.

Graves' hyperthyroidism without ophthalmopathy progression within 18 months was termed stable. In its sample, this clonotype was seen many times. Its cognate antigen is unknown. The CDR3 runs 15 residues. Unmatched junction bases numbered 11, after V lost 6 bases and J lost 7 bases. RNA transcripts provided the source from which TCR beta CDR3 regions were amplified. In the first-round RT-PCR of the TCR CDR3, the HTBI primer set was used. TCRdb reprocessed the multiplex PCR reads via MiXCR and lists one record per CDR3 protein. Of 350,000 or so distinct CDR3 sequences in the sample, around a sixth were seen once.

The receptor's source is a woman aged 45 to 65 with Graves' hyperthyroidism. This chain connects TRBV12-3 or TRBV12-4 to TRBJ1-2; TRBD1 agrees at 10 bases. The sequenced sample consisted of blood. In DNA, the CDR3 is TGTGCCAGCAGCGGACGGGACAGGGGATCCATTGGCTACACCTTC. Amino acid sequence: CASSGRDRGSIGYTF.